A single sample is the source of the 10 T cell receptor beta chains below, sequenced in a study of T cells after yellow fever vaccination. One entry per CDR3 protein, called by TCRdb with MiXCR from the 5' RACE reads. The table has a few hundred thousand distinct CDR3 sequences, approximately 8% seen once. The sample was PBMCs, taken roughly 46 days after the first yellow fever vaccination. The receptors were gathered from a man between 18 and 29 years old who received the YFV17D yellow fever vaccine.

In this sample, this clonotype turned up many times. V is TRBV18 and J is TRBJ2-5, with a tentative D call TRBD2 (6 bases). V was cut by 2 bases and J by 5 bases, with 9 bases left in between. The CDR3 runs to 13 residues. Germline loops: CDR1 KGHSH, CDR2 LQKENI. CDR3 residues: CASSPAGSETQYF. CDR3 in DNA: TGTGCCAGCTCACCAGCGGGGAGCGAGACCCAGTACTTC.

In its sample, this clonotype was seen many times. The chain employs TRBV6-1 and TRBJ2-7; 7 bases are a match to TRBD2. The germline V gene encodes CDR1 MNHNS and CDR2 SASEGT. This CDR3 contains 16 residues. V lost 6 bases, J lost 0 bases, and 11 bases stayed unmatched. The CDR3 protein is CASRDTGTTSSYEQYF. The CDR3 region has the DNA TGTGCCAGCAGGGATACTGGGACTACCAGCTCCTACGAGCAGTACTTC.

This clonotype came up a few times. This chain links TRBV4-2 with TRBJ2-3, with D possibly being TRBD2 (6 bases). There are 15 residues in the CDR3. Trimming cost V 1 base and J 2 bases, with 10 bases left between them. Germline loops: CDR1 LGHNA, CDR2 YNFKEQ. CDR3 amino acids: CASSQAAGTTDTQYF. The CDR3 nucleotides are TGTGCCAGCAGCCAAGCGGCGGGGACCACAGATACGCAGTATTTT.

The chain uses TRBV4-2 and TRBJ2-1, with 8 bases that match TRBD2. V was clipped by 1 base and J by 0 bases; unmatched bases: 5. The V gene's germline CDR1 is LGHNA and CDR2 YNFKEQ. This CDR3 contains 17 residues. In DNA, the CDR3 is TGTGCCAGCAGCCAAGGATTTGCGGGGGGCTCCTACAATGAGCAGTTCTTC. Amino acid sequence: CASSQGFAGGSYNEQFF.

The CDR3 spells CASSLALQDSRTDTQYF. CDR3 bases: TGCGCCAGCAGCTTAGCATTACAGGACAGCCGCACAGATACGCAGTATTTT. The rearrangement joins TRBV5-1 to TRBJ2-3, with a possible D match to TRBD1 (6 bases). The CDR3 is made up of 17 amino acids. Deletions cut 2 bases from V and 1 base from J, with 17 bases between. The germline CDR1 and CDR2 sequences are SGHRS and YFSETQ.

The rearrangement joins TRBV3-1 to TRBJ1-1, with TRBD1 matching over 8 bases. Trimming took 2 bases from V and 5 from J; bases not matched to a gene: 7. CDR3 length equals 15 residues. Germline CDR1 is LGHDT and CDR2 is YNNKEL (reference sequence). This chain's CDR3 is CASSQQGAGRTEAFF. CDR3 DNA sequence: TGTGCCAGCAGCCAACAGGGGGCCGGGAGGACTGAAGCTTTCTTT.

This chain links TRBV4-3 with TRBJ1-5; D is unclear. The germline CDR1 and CDR2 sequences are LGHNA and YSLEER. CDR3 size: 14 residues. V lost 3 bases and J lost 5, with 11 bases in between. CDR3 nucleotide sequence: TGCGCCAGCAGCCAGAGCAACGAAGATCAGCCCCAGCATTTT. Amino acids: CASSQSNEDQPQHF.

In this sample, this clonotype turned up a few times. The rearrangement links TRBV7-3 to TRBJ2-3; D is uncertain. The V end lost 5 bases, the J end lost 2 bases, and 14 bases lay between the germline ends. The length of the CDR3 is 15 residues. Germline-derived CDR1 and CDR2 are SGHTA and FQGTGA. CDR3 sequence (DNA): TGTGCCAGCAGCCCAAGCGCCAGGACCACAGATACGCAGTATTTT. Translation gives CASSPSARTTDTQYF.

A few counts support this clonotype. The V call is TRBV20-1, the J call TRBJ2-7, with 8 bases aligning to TRBD1. The CDR3 extends over 14 amino acids. V trimming: 4 bases; J trimming: 6 bases; junction bases outside the gene matches: 11. Germline CDR1 reads DFQATT; CDR2 reads SNEGSKA (reference sequence). The CDR3 reads CSATDPTGVFEQYF. The DNA of the CDR3 is TGCAGTGCTACGGACCCGACAGGGGTGTTCGAGCAGTACTTC.

This rearrangement joins TRBV4-1 to TRBJ1-2, with a tentative D call TRBD1 (6 bases). The V end lost 2 bases, the J end lost 3 bases, and 25 bases lay between the germline ends. Germline V lookup: CDR1 MGHRA, CDR2 YSYEKL. The CDR3 runs 19 residues. CDR3 bases: TGCGCCAGCAGCCAAACTACCCCTCGCGGATGGGGGGCAGACTATGGCTACACCTTC. Its translation is CASSQTTPRGWGADYGYTF.